The rows below give T cell receptor beta chains drawn from one sample of a study of vaccination effects on CD4 cells after COVID-19. Libraries were prepared by immunoSEQ multiplex PCR; TCRdb keeps only in-frame clonotypes and omits some of them. The data contain tens of thousands of clones, approximately 71% of them singletons. Antigens for these TCRs are unknown. The input for sequencing was CD4+ T cells from PBMCs cultured with HCoV-NL63 spike peptides, taken after COVID-19 vaccination. The source is a human donor who received a COVID-19 vaccine. The CDR3 runs from the conserved cysteine through the conserved F or W. A D gene is named only where the DNA matches it firmly. Size is stated for part of the rows, as once, few or many counts, or as a class when the clone is expanded.

clone_size,d_call,v_call,j_call,cdr3_nt,cdr3_aa
few,-,TRBV15,TRBJ1-6,TGTGCCACCAGCAGCCCCCAGTACGGGGCCCCCCTCCACTTT,CATSSPQYGAPLHF
-,TRBD1,TRBV7-9,TRBJ2-5,TGTGCCAGCAGCCCAGGGGACAGCGGGACCCAGTACTTC,CASSPGDSGTQYF
-,TRBD2,TRBV19,TRBJ2-5,TGTGCCAGTAGTACTAATTGGCGAGCGGGGGAGGACGAGACCCAGTACTTC,CASSTNWRAGEDETQYF
-,TRBD2,TRBV16,TRBJ2-1,TGTGCCAGCAGCCTGATTCGGGGGGAGGGCCACTACAATGAGCAGTTCTTC,CASSLIRGEGHYNEQFF
once,-,TRBV3-1/TRBV3-2,TRBJ2-1,TGTGCCAGCAGCCAAGATTGGGGGGGCGATGAGCAGTTCTTC,CASSQDWGGDEQFF
-,TRBD1,TRBV9,TRBJ2-2,TGTGCCAGCAGCCCACCCCTCCGAAGGGGGCGGCCGAACACCGGGGAGCTGTTTTTT,CASSPPLRRGRPNTGELFF
few,TRBD1,TRBV3-1/TRBV3-2,TRBJ2-2,TGTGCCAGCAGCCAACTGGACAGGGTATCCGGGGAGCTGTTTTTT,CASSQLDRVSGELFF
-,-,TRBV3-1/TRBV3-2,TRBJ1-3,TGTGCCAGCAGCCAAGAATTGGCAGGCAGCTCTGGAAACACCATATATTTT,CASSQELAGSSGNTIYF
-,-,TRBV5-8,TRBJ2-1,TGTGCCAGCAGCCAGGGGTTCGATGAGCAGTTCTTC,CASSQGFDEQFF
-,TRBD1,TRBV19,TRBJ2-3,TGTGCCAGTAGTGACAGGGGAAGCACAGATACGCAGTATTTT,CASSDRGSTDTQYF
few,-,TRBV27,TRBJ2-5,TGTGCCAGCAGTTTTCTCGGAACGGAGACCCAGTACTTC,CASSFLGTETQYF
-,-,TRBV7-9,TRBJ1-4,TGTGCCAGCACTTCCAGGGGAACGGAGGATGAAAAACTGTTTTTT,CASTSRGTEDEKLFF
few,-,TRBV28,TRBJ2-5,TGTGCCAGCAGTTTATTAGGGTGGTCGGGCCAAGAGACCCAGTACTTC,CASSLLGWSGQETQYF
once,TRBD2,TRBV10-2,TRBJ2-3,TGCGCCAGCAGTGAGTCCGGGACTATTTGGACGCAGTATTTT,CASSESGTIWTQYF
-,TRBD1,TRBV9,TRBJ1-4,TGTGCCAGCAGCGAGGGGACAGGGTTTGAAAAACTGTTTTTT,CASSEGTGFEKLFF
-,-,TRBV6-5,TRBJ1-1,TGTGCCAGCAGTTATTTTGGGCAAGCTTTCTTT,CASSYFGQAFF
-,-,TRBV11-3,TRBJ2-3,TGTGCCAGCAGCCAAGGGGGGGCCCTCACAGATACGCAGTATTTT,CASSQGGALTDTQYF
few,TRBD1,TRBV3-1/TRBV3-2,TRBJ1-5,TGTGCCAGCAGCCAAGGTAAACAGGGGATCAATCAGCCCCAGCATTTT,CASSQGKQGINQPQHF
-,-,TRBV18,TRBJ2-5,TGTGCCAGCTCACCTCCGACAGGAGGCCAAGAGACCCAGTACTTC,CASSPPTGGQETQYF
-,TRBD1,TRBV7-9,TRBJ1-1,TGTGCCAGCAGCTTTGTAGGACAGGAGGACACTGAAGCTTTCTTT,CASSFVGQEDTEAFF
-,TRBD1,TRBV30,TRBJ1-3,TGTGCCTGGAGCCCGAAGGGACAGGGAAACACCATATATTTT,CAWSPKGQGNTIYF
-,TRBD2,TRBV3-1/TRBV3-2,TRBJ2-5,TGTGCCAGCAGCCAAGGCGGGGGGGGAGAGACCCAGTACTTC,CASSQGGGGETQYF
-,TRBD2,TRBV6-4,TRBJ2-3,TGTGCCAGCAGTGACTTAGCGGGAGGGCCAGATACGCAGTATTTT,CASSDLAGGPDTQYF
-,-,TRBV20-1,TRBJ1-1,TGCAGTGCTCGTGACAGCCGGAATGGGATGAACACTGAAGCTTTCTTT,CSARDSRNGMNTEAFF
few,-,TRBV29-1,TRBJ1-1,TGCAGCGTTGAATTGTGGTCTGAAGCTTTCTTT,CSVELWSEAFF
-,-,TRBV27,TRBJ2-7,TGTGCCAGCCAATTAGTGGGGAGTCACGAGCAGTACTTC,CASQLVGSHEQYF
-,-,TRBV25-1,TRBJ1-2,TGTGCCAGCAGTGTAAGAGGGGGGGTCTATGGCTACACCTTC,CASSVRGGVYGYTF
-,-,TRBV18,TRBJ2-3,TGTGCCAGCTCACCACGCTCGGAGCCAACAGATACGCAGTATTTT,CASSPRSEPTDTQYF
-,TRBD2,TRBV7-6,TRBJ2-5,TGTGCCAGCAGCATCAGCGGGGGCGGGGAGACCCAGTACTTC,CASSISGGGETQYF
few,-,TRBV5-1,TRBJ2-7,TGCGCCAGCAACCCTATGGGGGGTCCCAACTACGAGCAGTACTTC,CASNPMGGPNYEQYF
-,TRBD2,TRBV10-2,TRBJ2-1,TGCGCCAGCGCCGTAGCGGGGAACAACAATGAGCAGTTCTTC,CASAVAGNNNEQFF
-,TRBD1,TRBV5-1,TRBJ2-5,TGCGCCAGCAGCCAAGGGACAGGGGGTCATGTAGAGACCCAGTACTTC,CASSQGTGGHVETQYF
few,TRBD1,TRBV15,TRBJ1-2,TGTGCCACCAGCCTAAACAGGGGGGGGAACTATGGCTACACCTTC,CATSLNRGGNYGYTF
-,-,TRBV21-1,TRBJ2-1,TGTGCCAGCAGCATACCTCGGGGGACTAGCGGGACTGATACTTGCTCCTACAATGAGCAGTTCTTC,CASSIPRGTSGTDTCSYNEQFF
-,TRBD1,TRBV12-3/TRBV12-4,TRBJ1-6,TGTGCCAGCAACCGGGACAGTAATTCACCCCTCCACTTT,CASNRDSNSPLHF
-,-,TRBV10-3,TRBJ1-1,TGTGCCATCAGTGAGTCGAGGTTAAGGGACACTGAAGCTTTCTTT,CAISESRLRDTEAFF
-,-,TRBV21-1,TRBJ1-5,TGTGCCAGCAGCATCAGTGGGAGCAATCAGCCCCAGCATTTT,CASSISGSNQPQHF
few,-,TRBV5-8,TRBJ1-5,TGTGCCAGCAGCGAAAGGGGTTATAGCAATCAGCCCCAGCATTTT,CASSERGYSNQPQHF
-,-,TRBV19,TRBJ1-1,TGTGCCAGTAGTCGGGGGGCGAACACTGAAGCTTTCTTT,CASSRGANTEAFF
-,TRBD2,TRBV6-1,TRBJ2-3,TGTGCCAGCAGTGAAGTTAGCGGGAGTTTCGCAGATACGCAGTATTTT,CASSEVSGSFADTQYF
large,TRBD2,TRBV6-5,TRBJ2-7,TGTGCCAGCAGTTCACTAGCGGGAGGGTTTAGAGAGCAGTACTTC,CASSSLAGGFREQYF
-,TRBD2,TRBV13,TRBJ2-1,TGTGCCAGCAGCTTAGAGATACCGGGACTAGCGGGGAGCAAGAACCTCTCCTACAATGAGCAGTTCTTC,CASSLEIPGLAGSKNLSYNEQFF
-,-,TRBV24-1,TRBJ1-2,TGTGCCACCAGTGATGGGGCTGCAAGCACCTTC,CATSDGAASTF
-,TRBD2,TRBV4-1,TRBJ2-1,TGCGCCAGCAGCCAGGGACTAGCGGGAGTTATTTCCTACAATGAGCAGTTCTTC,CASSQGLAGVISYNEQFF
-,-,TRBV5-1,TRBJ2-1,TGCGCCAGCAGCTTCGGCGGGATCTACAATGAGCAGTTCTTC,CASSFGGIYNEQFF
-,-,TRBV6-5,TRBJ2-2,TGTGCCAGCAGCCATATTCCCGGGGAGCTGTTTTTT,CASSHIPGELFF
-,TRBD2,TRBV18,TRBJ2-1,TGTGCCAGCTCACCTGGGGGGGGTGGTGAGCAGTTCTTC,CASSPGGGGEQFF
-,-,TRBV18,TRBJ2-3,TGTGCCAGCTCACCTCTGGACACCACAGATACGCAGTATTTT,CASSPLDTTDTQYF
-,-,TRBV11-3,TRBJ1-1,TGTGCCAGCAGCTTTTCGGGGGGCAACACTGAAGCTTTCTTT,CASSFSGGNTEAFF
-,-,TRBV4-1,TRBJ1-3,TGCGCCAGCAGCCAAGCGGATATTCTTGGAAACACCATATATTTT,CASSQADILGNTIYF
-,TRBD1,TRBV2,TRBJ1-1,TGTGCCAGCCGCATTGACAGGGGGAACACTGAAGCTTTCTTT,CASRIDRGNTEAFF
-,-,TRBV19,TRBJ2-5,TGTGCCAGTAGTCCGGAGGGGGAAGAGACCCAGTACTTC,CASSPEGEETQYF
-,-,TRBV15,TRBJ2-3,TGTGCCACCAGCAGTGACTCGGGGAGTCCAGATACGCAGTATTTT,CATSSDSGSPDTQYF
-,-,TRBV6-6,TRBJ1-4,TGTGCCAGCAGTTACGGGGGGGCTAATGAAAAACTGTTTTTT,CASSYGGANEKLFF
-,-,TRBV15,TRBJ1-5,TGTGCCACCAGCAGAGATCCGGGTGGCAATCAGCCCCAGCATTTT,CATSRDPGGNQPQHF
-,-,TRBV19,TRBJ1-2,TGTGCCAGTAGTACGAACGAGGGCTACACCTTC,CASSTNEGYTF
-,TRBD1,TRBV4-1,TRBJ2-1,TGCGCCAGCAGCCAAGGAGGCACAGGGGCTTCCTACAATGAGCAGTTCTTC,CASSQGGTGASYNEQFF
-,-,TRBV3-1/TRBV3-2,TRBJ1-3,TGTGCCAGCAGCCGGCCCCTTCAAACTGGAAACACCATATATTTT,CASSRPLQTGNTIYF
-,-,TRBV29-1,TRBJ1-1,TGCAGCGGAGGGTCAAGCCGAATGAACACTGAAGCTTTCTTT,CSGGSSRMNTEAFF
-,-,TRBV6-5,TRBJ2-7,TGTGCCAGCACCCAGTCGGGGGGCGGCTACGAGCAGTACTTC,CASTQSGGGYEQYF